The present T cell receptor beta chain was sequenced within a study of a mutant IDH1 vaccine in newly diagnosed glioma. The wider study: Once 4-6 weeks had passed after radiotherapy alone, vaccination started, or it started with temozolomide cycles.

Specified time point: week 35, safety follow-up. Topical imiquimod accompanied each vaccine dose, which consisted of 300 ug of mutant IDH1 20-mer peptide. Data came from immunoSEQ multiplex PCR; TCRdb stores just in-frame clones and leaves some out. This table has roughly 54,000 clones, around 84% appearing once. The CDR3 is made up of 18 amino acids. Germline-derived CDR1 and CDR2 are SGHAT and FQNNGV. V lost 2 bases to trimming and J lost 2 bases; unmatched junction nucleotides: 11. About this clone: Its cognate antigen is unknown.

The rearrangement links TRBV11-2 to TRBJ2-3; 9 nucleotides align to TRBD1. Specimen: PBMCs, collected from a glioma patient whose treatment included an IDH1 peptide vaccine. The clonotype comes from a woman under 30 with glioma. In nucleotides, the CDR3 is TGTGCCAGCAGCTTATACGCGGGGACAGGGTTGGACACAGATACGCAGTATTTT. It specifies CASSLYAGTGLDTDTQYF.